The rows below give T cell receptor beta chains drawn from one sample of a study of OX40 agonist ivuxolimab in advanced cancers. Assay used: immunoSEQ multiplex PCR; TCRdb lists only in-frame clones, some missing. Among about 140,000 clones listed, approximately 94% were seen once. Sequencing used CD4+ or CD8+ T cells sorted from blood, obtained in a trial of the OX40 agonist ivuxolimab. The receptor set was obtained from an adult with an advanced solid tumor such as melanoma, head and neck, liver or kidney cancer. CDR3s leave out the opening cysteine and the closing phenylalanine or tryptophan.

CDR3aa: ASSLRSPSYSNQPQH
len: 15
j_gene: TRBJ1-5
v_gene: TRBV28

CDR3aa: ASSPGTGSLLLT
len: 12
j_gene: TRBJ1-2
v_gene: TRBV7-3

CDR3aa: ASTPGGANTEAF
len: 12
j_gene: TRBJ1-1
v_gene: TRBV18

CDR3aa: ATSPPGQGFTDTQY
len: 14
j_gene: TRBJ2-3
v_gene: TRBV15

CDR3aa: ASSYRNGYGYT
len: 11
j_gene: TRBJ1-2
v_gene: TRBV6-6

CDR3aa: ASQQRGSTYEQY
len: 12
j_gene: TRBJ2-7
v_gene: TRBV6-5

CDR3aa: ASSLTAGQETQY
len: 12
j_gene: TRBJ2-5
v_gene: TRBV28

CDR3aa: ASRTTGTGGGYT
len: 12
j_gene: TRBJ1-2
v_gene: TRBV27

CDR3aa: ASSTNLGAEAF
len: 11
j_gene: TRBJ1-1
v_gene: TRBV2

CDR3aa: SVGGLANTGELF
len: 12
j_gene: TRBJ2-2
v_gene: TRBV29-1

CDR3aa: ASSRQSGSSYNEQF
len: 14
j_gene: TRBJ2-1
v_gene: TRBV5-1

CDR3aa: ASSLWGRGADNEQF
len: 14
j_gene: TRBJ2-1
v_gene: TRBV28

CDR3aa: AWTGGFGYT
len: 9
j_gene: TRBJ1-2
v_gene: TRBV30

CDR3aa: ATSRGGNLNTEAF
len: 13
j_gene: TRBJ1-1
v_gene: TRBV15

CDR3aa: ASSFGGAGRYNEQF
len: 14
j_gene: TRBJ2-1
v_gene: TRBV7-2

CDR3aa: ASSSGTGATDTQY
len: 13
j_gene: TRBJ2-3
v_gene: TRBV5-1

CDR3aa: ASGGRTGSSYEQY
len: 13
j_gene: TRBJ2-7
v_gene: TRBV4-1

CDR3aa: ASSQDWTVNSPLH
len: 13
j_gene: TRBJ1-6
v_gene: TRBV4-3

CDR3aa: ASSVVAGRGDGYT
len: 13
j_gene: TRBJ1-2
v_gene: TRBV9

CDR3aa: ASTSRGIAYSPLH
len: 13
j_gene: TRBJ1-6
v_gene: TRBV6-5

CDR3aa: ATSRAGQGAGETQY
len: 14
j_gene: TRBJ2-5
v_gene: TRBV15

CDR3aa: ASSLSRGEGYEQY
len: 13
j_gene: TRBJ2-7
v_gene: TRBV5-1